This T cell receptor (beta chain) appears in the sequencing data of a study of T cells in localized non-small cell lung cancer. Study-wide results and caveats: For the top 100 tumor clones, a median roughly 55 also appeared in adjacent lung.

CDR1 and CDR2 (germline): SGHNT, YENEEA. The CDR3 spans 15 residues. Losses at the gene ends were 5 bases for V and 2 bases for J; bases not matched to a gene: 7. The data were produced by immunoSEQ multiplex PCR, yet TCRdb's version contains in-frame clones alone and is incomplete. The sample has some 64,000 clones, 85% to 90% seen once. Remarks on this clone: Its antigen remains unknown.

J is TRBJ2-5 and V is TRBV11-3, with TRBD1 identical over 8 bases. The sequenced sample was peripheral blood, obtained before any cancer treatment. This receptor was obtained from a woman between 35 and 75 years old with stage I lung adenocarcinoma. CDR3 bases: TGTGCCAGCAGCCTAAGACAGGGGCCGCAAGAGACCCAGTACTTC. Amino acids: CASSLRQGPQETQYF.